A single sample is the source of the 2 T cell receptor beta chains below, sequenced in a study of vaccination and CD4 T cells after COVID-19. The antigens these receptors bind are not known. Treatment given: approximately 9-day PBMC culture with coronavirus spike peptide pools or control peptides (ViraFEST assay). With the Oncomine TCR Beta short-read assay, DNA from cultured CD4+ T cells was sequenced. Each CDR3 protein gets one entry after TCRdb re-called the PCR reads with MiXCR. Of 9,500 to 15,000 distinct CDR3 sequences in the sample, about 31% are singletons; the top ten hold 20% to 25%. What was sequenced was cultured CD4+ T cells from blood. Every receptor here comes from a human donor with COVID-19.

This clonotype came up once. DNA of the CDR3: TGTGCCAGCAGTGAAGATGCGTGGGTGGGAGATAATTCACCCCTCCACTTT. Its protein is CASSEDAWVGDNSPLHF. The chain links TRBV6-1 to TRBJ1-6; D is unresolved. Germline CDR1 reads MNHNS; CDR2 reads SASEGT. The CDR3 sequence is 17 residues long. V was pared by 1 base and J by 5 bases, with 15 bases between.

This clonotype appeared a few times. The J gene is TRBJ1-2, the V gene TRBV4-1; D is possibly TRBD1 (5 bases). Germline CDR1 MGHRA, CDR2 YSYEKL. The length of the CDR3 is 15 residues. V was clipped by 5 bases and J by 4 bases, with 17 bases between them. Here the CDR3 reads CASSEDTLSPYGYTF. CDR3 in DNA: TGCGCCAGCAGCGAGGACACCCTTTCCCCCTATGGCTACACCTTC.